This TCR beta chain comes out of a study of cytomegalovirus exposure and HLA in healthy donors. Study in general: The 100 to 150 validation repertoires, a later analysis reported, used the same platform as the approximately 670 repertoires from the first cohort.

On this clone: Its specificity is not known.

The donors belonged to the approximately 110-subject validation cohort, separate from the approximately 670-subject first cohort. General study findings and limits: Many donors shared some public TCRs, even though most TCR sequences were rare.

The assay was immunoSEQ multiplex PCR, and TCRdb's table has in-frame clones only and misses some. The top ten hold about 1.5% of the sample, which has 150,000 to 200,000 clones, roughly 88% seen once. Material for sequencing was PBMCs. The TCR originated in a young woman in good health and CMV-seronegative.

The CDR3 bases are TGCGCCAGCAGCCGAGACAGCGGAAACACCATATATTTT. Encoded protein: CASSRDSGNTIYF. The chain couples TRBV10-1 to TRBJ1-3; possible D gene TRBD1, 5 bases. Trimming left V 6 bases short and J 4 bases short, with 10 bases between. The CDR3 totals 13 residues. The V gene's germline CDR1 is WNHNN and CDR2 SYGVQD (reference sequence).